This TCR beta chain was profiled in a study of T cell responses to AZD1222 COVID-19 vaccine. Whole-study results and caveats: Only after the peak T cell response were repertoires sampled. Variant regions that are unmutated are reportedly the target of nearly half of spike-specific TCRs.

The V gene lost 1 base and the J gene lost 4 bases, with 10 bases spanning the gap. The CDR3 is made up of 14 amino acids. Looked up from germline, CDR1 is SGHAT and CDR2 is FQNNGV. As concerns this clone: Its antigen is as yet unknown.

The protocol was immunoSEQ multiplex PCR, while the TCRdb copy is restricted to in-frame clones and leaves out a portion. The table records around 200,000 clones, about 90% of them present only once. The chain recombines TRBV11-2 with TRBJ2-5, with D possibly TRBD2 on 6 matching bases. This TCR was recovered from an adult in good health. The sequenced sample was peripheral blood, obtained on day 0 of AZD1222 vaccination. CDR3: CASSLALARETQYF. The CDR3 nucleotides are TGTGCCAGCAGCTTAGCGCTAGCGCGAGAGACCCAGTACTTC. The variable domain in full, with the rest retrieved from reference TRBV11-2 and TRBJ2-5, is EAGVAQSPRYKIIEKRQSVAFWCNPISGHATLYWYQQILGQGPKLLIQFQNNGVVDDSQLPKDRFSAERLKGVDSTLKIQPAKLEDSAVYLCASSLALARETQYFGPGTRLLVL.